The 17 T cell receptor beta chains presented below share a single source sample, sequenced in a study of identifying expanded T cells in peripheral blood. Generated by immunoSEQ multiplex PCR, the TCRdb table keeps only in-frame clones and is missing some. This table has some 95,000 clones, around 90% appearing once. Sequencing used blood. The receptors shown here come from a person between 18 and 70 years old in good health.

The genes are TRBV5-1 and TRBJ2-1; TRBD1 might be the D (6 bases). V was clipped by 2 bases and J by 8 bases, with 17 bases between them. The length of the CDR3 is 15 residues. Germline V gene sequence: CDR1 SGHRS, CDR2 YFSETQ. The CDR3 nucleotides read TGCGCCAGCAGCTTCCGGGACATACGAACCGATGAGCAGTTCTTC. Its translation: CASSFRDIRTDEQFF.

V gene TRBV5-6 combines with J gene TRBJ1-1, with no clear D. Germline V gives CDR1 SGHDT, CDR2 YYEEEE. The CDR3 consists of 13 residues. The V and J ends lost 0 bases and 4 bases respectively, with 7 bases between them. The CDR3 bases are TGTGCCAGCAGCTTGGAACCTAGCACTGAAGCTTTCTTT. Translating gives CASSLEPSTEAFF.

V is TRBV6-1 and J is TRBJ1-5; unclear D gene. Germline CDR1 reads MNHNS; CDR2 reads SASEGT. This CDR3 is built from 13 residues. Trimming left V 7 bases short and J 2 bases short, with 9 bases between. The CDR3 DNA follows: TGTGCCAGCACCTGGGCGGGCAATCAGCCCCAGCATTTT. The encoded protein is CASTWAGNQPQHF.

CDR3 nucleotides: TGTGCCAGCAGCCCGCCGGGGGGGGGCTCCTACTCTGGGGCCAACGTCCTGACTTTC. Encoded protein: CASSPPGGGSYSGANVLTF. J is TRBJ2-6 and V is TRBV5-6, with TRBD2 identical over 8 bases. CDR1 SGHDT and CDR2 YYEEEE come from the germline V gene. After removal of 4 bases from V and 0 bases from J, the junction contained 12 bases not matched to a gene. The CDR3 has 19 residues.

This clone has just a few counts. The V and J genes are TRBV6-1 and TRBJ1-6; D not resolved. Germline loops: CDR1 MNHNS, CDR2 SASEGT. The CDR3 totals 15 residues. V dropped 7 bases and J dropped 9 bases, with 19 bases sitting between them. CDR3 DNA sequence: TGTGCCAGCACTGCGGGCCTCCTTTCTGGTTCACCCCTCCACTTT. Translating gives CASTAGLLSGSPLHF.

The chain uses TRBV30 and TRBJ1-1; 7 nucleotides line up with TRBD1. This CDR3 contains 15 residues. The germline V gene has CDR1 GTSNPN and CDR2 SVGIG (reference sequence). V dropped 1 base and J dropped 2; count of bases not matched to a gene: 7. The CDR3 bases are TGTGCCTGGAGTGGACCGACAGGGTCCAACACTGAAGCTTTCTTT. Translating it yields CAWSGPTGSNTEAFF.

This clone was detected once. The chain employs TRBV15 and TRBJ1-5; no reliable D call. V was pared by 0 bases and J by 1 base, with 7 bases between. The CDR3 is 15 amino acids. CDR1 is LNHNV, CDR2 YYDKDF, per germline (reference sequence). This CDR3 is CATSRDIKSNQPQHF. The CDR3 DNA is TGTGCCACCAGCAGAGACATTAAGAGCAATCAGCCCCAGCATTTT.

The CDR3 DNA follows: TGTGCCAGCAGCTTAGAGGCCCCAGGAAACACCATATATTTT. It is translated as CASSLEAPGNTIYF. The chain carries TRBV7-8 and TRBJ1-3; D gene uncertain. V lost 1 base to trimming and J lost 4 bases, with 8 bases between them. There are 14 residues in the CDR3. The germline CDR1 and CDR2 sequences are SGHVS and FQNEAQ.

This clone was counted a single time. The rearrangement links TRBV5-6 to TRBJ1-2, with 8 nucleotides matching TRBD1. CDR3 length equals 15 residues. V trimming: 6 bases; J trimming: 4 bases; junction bases outside the gene matches: 11. From germline, CDR1 is SGHDT and CDR2 YYEEEE. The CDR3 region is CASNIVQGAGYGYTF. CDR3 DNA: TGTGCCAGCAACATAGTCCAGGGGGCCGGCTATGGCTACACCTTC.

This rearrangement joins TRBV27 to TRBJ1-5; no clear D. V was cut by 4 bases and J by 6 bases, with 16 bases left in between. In germline, CDR1 is MNHEY, CDR2 SMNVEV (reference sequence). The CDR3 spans 15 residues. CDR3 DNA: TGTGCCAGCAGTTCCCTCGGGAAAGGAGTTCAGCCCCAGCATTTT. As protein: CASSSLGKGVQPQHF.

This clone was counted between two and nine times. The V and J genes are TRBV14 and TRBJ1-2, with unresolved D. The germline CDR1 and CDR2 sequences are SGHDN and FVKESK. V gave up 1 base and J gave up 7 bases, with 4 bases separating them. CDR3 length: 11 residues. The CDR3 is CASSQGTGYTF. In DNA, the CDR3 is TGTGCCAGCAGCCAAGGAACTGGCTACACCTTC.

The rearrangement joins TRBV9 to TRBJ1-3, with 7 positions matching TRBD1. The germline V gene has CDR1 SGDLS and CDR2 YYNGEE. CDR3 length: 20 amino acids. The ends lost 2 bases at V and 0 bases at J; junction bases unmatched: 17. CDR3 sequence (DNA): TGTGCCAGCAGCGTTTCATTGGACAGGCCGAACTACCTCTCTGGAAACACCATATATTTT. This gives the protein CASSVSLDRPNYLSGNTIYF.

The chain combines TRBV6-1 with TRBJ1-1; TRBD1 matches at 8 bases. This CDR3 comprises 14 residues. CDR1 is MNHNS, CDR2 SASEGT, per germline. The V and J ends lost 6 bases and 5 bases, in that order; junction bases with no gene match: 8. The DNA of the CDR3 is TGTGCCAGCAGGCCAACAGGGGGACGGACTGAAGCTTTCTTT. This codes for CASRPTGGRTEAFF.

The genes are TRBV19 and TRBJ1-3, with D unclear. This CDR3 has 16 residues. Germline-derived CDR1 and CDR2 are LNHDA and SQIVND (reference sequence). V lost 1 base and J 0 bases, leaving 10 bases between the germline ends. CDR3 protein: CASSIVTGGSGNTIYF. CDR3 in DNA: TGTGCCAGTAGTATAGTCACGGGAGGCTCTGGAAACACCATATATTTT.

The V call is TRBV7-2, the J call TRBJ1-2, with a weak D call TRBD1 (6 bases). CDR3 length: 15 amino acids. Germline V gives CDR1 SGHTA, CDR2 FQGNSA. The germline V and J ends were trimmed by 4 bases and 7 bases, with 19 bases remaining between them. The CDR3 nucleotides read TGTGCCAGCAGCTCGGGGGCGGGGTTTGGTCTTGGCTACACCTTC. It yields the protein CASSSGAGFGLGYTF.

The chain is built from TRBV7-2 and TRBJ2-5, with 9 bases aligning to TRBD2. This CDR3 contains 16 residues. The V gene's germline CDR1 is SGHTA and CDR2 FQGNSA. V shed 1 base and J 5 bases; nucleotides not matched to a gene: 8. The CDR3 DNA follows: TGTGCCAGCAGCTTAGTGAGGCGGGAGGGCCGGGAGACCCAGTACTTC. Its protein is CASSLVRREGRETQYF.

DNA of the CDR3: TGTGCCAGCAGCCAAGTTGGGTATGAAGCTTTCTTT. The encoded protein is CASSQVGYEAFF. The chain joins TRBV14 to TRBJ1-1; D is uncertain. The CDR3 is 12 amino acids. V was shortened by 1 base and J by 7 bases, with 7 bases between the two germline ends. In germline, CDR1 is SGHDN, CDR2 FVKESK.